The present T cell receptor (beta chain) was sequenced within a study of blood T cell repertoires in COVID-19. Study information: The study drew acute and convalescent COVID-19 samples from the United States, Italy and Spain.

The CDR3 covers 15 residues. Germline lookup yields CDR1 MNHEY and CDR2 SVGAGI. V was clipped by 6 bases and J by 2 bases; unmatched bases: 8. This clone was recorded a few times. Clones were read by immunoSEQ multiplex PCR, and TCRdb kept only the in-frame ones, dropping some. Altogether 180,000 or so clones are present, 75% to 90% being singletons, with the ten largest covering under 8%. This receptor was identified in a man aged 35 to 55 who had recovered from COVID-19. The chain combines TRBV6-5 with TRBJ2-7, with TRBD1 matching 9 bases. The sample comprised PBMCs or T cells enriched from blood (not recorded which). CDR3: CASRALGTGTYEQYF. The CDR3 DNA reads TGTGCCAGCAGGGCTCTAGGGACAGGGACCTACGAGCAGTACTTC.